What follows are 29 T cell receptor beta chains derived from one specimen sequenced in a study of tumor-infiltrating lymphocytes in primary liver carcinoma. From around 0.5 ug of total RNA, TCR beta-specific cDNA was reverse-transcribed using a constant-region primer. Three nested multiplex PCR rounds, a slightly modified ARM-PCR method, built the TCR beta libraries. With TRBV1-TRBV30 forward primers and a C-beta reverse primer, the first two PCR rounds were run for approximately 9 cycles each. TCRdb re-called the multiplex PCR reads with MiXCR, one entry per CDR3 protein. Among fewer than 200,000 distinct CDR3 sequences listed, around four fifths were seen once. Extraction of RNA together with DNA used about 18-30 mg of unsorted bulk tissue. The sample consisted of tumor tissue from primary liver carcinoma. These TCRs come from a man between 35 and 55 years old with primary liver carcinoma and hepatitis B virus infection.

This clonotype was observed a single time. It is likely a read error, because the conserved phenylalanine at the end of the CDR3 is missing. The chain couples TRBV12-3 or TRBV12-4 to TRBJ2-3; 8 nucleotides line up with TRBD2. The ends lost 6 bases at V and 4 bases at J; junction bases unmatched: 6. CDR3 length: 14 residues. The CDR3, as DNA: TGTGCCAGCAGACCAGGGACTAGACCAGATACGCAGTATTTA. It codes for CASRPGTRPDTQYL.

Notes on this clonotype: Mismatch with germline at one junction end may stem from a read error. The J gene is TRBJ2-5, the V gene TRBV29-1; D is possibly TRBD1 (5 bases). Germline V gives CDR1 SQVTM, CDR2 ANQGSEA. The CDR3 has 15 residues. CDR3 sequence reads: CSVEADMGRAETQHF. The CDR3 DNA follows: TGCAGCGTTGAAGCAGACATGGGGCGAGCAGAGACCCAGCACTTC.

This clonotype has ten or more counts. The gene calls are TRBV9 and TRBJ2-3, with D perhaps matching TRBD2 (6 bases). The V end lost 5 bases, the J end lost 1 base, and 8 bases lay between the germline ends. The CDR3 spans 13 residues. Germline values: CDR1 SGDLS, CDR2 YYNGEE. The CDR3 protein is CASRGEGTDTQYF. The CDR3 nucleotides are TGTGCCAGCAGAGGGGAGGGCACAGATACGCAGTATTTT.

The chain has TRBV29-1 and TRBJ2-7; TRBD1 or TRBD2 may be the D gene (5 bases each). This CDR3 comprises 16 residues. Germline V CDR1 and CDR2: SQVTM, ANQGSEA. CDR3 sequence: CTAMTAGTGTPYEQYF. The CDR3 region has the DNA TGCACCGCCATGACAGCTGGGACCGGCACTCCATACGAGCAGTACTTC.

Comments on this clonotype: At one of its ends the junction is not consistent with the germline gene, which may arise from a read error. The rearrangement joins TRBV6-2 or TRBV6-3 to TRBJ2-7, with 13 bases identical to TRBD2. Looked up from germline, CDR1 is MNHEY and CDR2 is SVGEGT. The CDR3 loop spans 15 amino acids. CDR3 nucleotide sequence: TGTGCTAGCAGACAGGGACTAGCGGGATCAAGCAAGCAGTACTTC. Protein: CASRQGLAGSSKQYF.

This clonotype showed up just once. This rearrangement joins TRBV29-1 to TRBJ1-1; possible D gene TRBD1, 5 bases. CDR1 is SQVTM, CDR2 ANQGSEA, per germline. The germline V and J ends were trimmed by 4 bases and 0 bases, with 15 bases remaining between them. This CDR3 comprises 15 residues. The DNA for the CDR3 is TGCAGCGTTGGGGCAGGGTGGCGAATGAACACTGAAGCTTTCTTT. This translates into CSVGAGWRMNTEAFF.

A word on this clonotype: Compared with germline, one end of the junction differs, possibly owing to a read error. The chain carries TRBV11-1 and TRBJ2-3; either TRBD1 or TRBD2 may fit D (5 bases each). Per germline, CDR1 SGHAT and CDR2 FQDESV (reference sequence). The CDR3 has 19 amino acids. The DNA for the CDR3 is TGTGCCAGCAGCACTGGGGGAAGCTCTGTTGGACCCCGCACAGATACGCAATATTTT. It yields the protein CASSTGGSSVGPRTDTQYF.

CDR3 bases: TGTGTCGGCAGCTTAACCCCCCATGAGGGGGAGACCCAGTACTTC. Translated: CVGSLTPHEGETQYF. The chain uses TRBV11-2 and TRBJ2-5; D is tentatively TRBD1 or TRBD2 (5 bases each). From germline, CDR1 is SGHAT and CDR2 FQNNGV. The CDR3 has 15 residues.

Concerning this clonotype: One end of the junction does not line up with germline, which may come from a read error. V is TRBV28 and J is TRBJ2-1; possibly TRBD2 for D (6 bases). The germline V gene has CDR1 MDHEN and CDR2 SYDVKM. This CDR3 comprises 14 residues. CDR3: CASSSGLRFKEQFF. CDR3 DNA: TGCGCCAGCAGCTCGGGACTCCGATTCAAAGAGCAATTCTTC.

CDR3 DNA sequence: TGTGCCAGCAGCCAAACCCGGGACAGCTCTGGGGCCAACGTCCTGACTTTC. The encoded protein is CASSQTRDSSGANVLTF. The V and J genes are TRBV28 and TRBJ2-6; 7 bases match TRBD1. The CDR3 runs to 17 residues. CDR1 is MDHEN, CDR2 SYDVKM, per germline. V gave up 6 bases and J gave up 0 bases; unmatched junction bases: 8.

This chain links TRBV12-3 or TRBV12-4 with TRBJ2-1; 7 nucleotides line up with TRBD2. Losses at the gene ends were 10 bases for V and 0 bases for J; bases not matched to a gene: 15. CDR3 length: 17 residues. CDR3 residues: CANGEGGWSLSYNEQFF. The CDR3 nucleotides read TGTGCCAACGGGGAGGGTGGCTGGTCTCTCTCCTACAATGAGCAGTTCTTC.

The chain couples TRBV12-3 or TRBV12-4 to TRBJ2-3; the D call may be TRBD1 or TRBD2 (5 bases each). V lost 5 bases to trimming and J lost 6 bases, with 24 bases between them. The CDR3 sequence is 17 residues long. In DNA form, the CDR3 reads TGTGCCAGCAGTCTACGGGGCCAACTAGTGTCCGCCGATACGCAGTATTTT. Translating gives CASSLRGQLVSADTQYF.

The chain's CDR3 is CASSSGTGGGGRQPQHF. In DNA form, the CDR3 reads TGTGCCAGCAGTTCCGGGACAGGGGGTGGCGGCCGTCAGCCCCAGCATTTT. The J gene is TRBJ1-5, the V gene TRBV12-3 or TRBV12-4, with 11 bases matching TRBD1. After removal of 4 bases from V and 6 bases from J, the junction contained 11 bases not matched to a gene. The CDR3 has 17 amino acids.

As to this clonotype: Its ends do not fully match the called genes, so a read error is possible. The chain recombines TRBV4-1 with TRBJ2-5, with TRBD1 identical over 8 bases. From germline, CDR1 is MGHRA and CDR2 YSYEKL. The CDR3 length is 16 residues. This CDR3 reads CTSSQGYRGLIETQYF. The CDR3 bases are TGCACCAGCAGCCAAGGATACAGGGGGTTGATAGAGACCCAGTACTTC.

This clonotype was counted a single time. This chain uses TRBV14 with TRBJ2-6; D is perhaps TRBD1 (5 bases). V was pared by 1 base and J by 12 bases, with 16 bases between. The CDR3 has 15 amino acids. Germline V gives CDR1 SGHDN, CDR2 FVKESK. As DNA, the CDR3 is TGTGCCAGCAGCCAAGGCGCAGTTGGGGCTAGCGTCCTGACTTTC. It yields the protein CASSQGAVGASVLTF. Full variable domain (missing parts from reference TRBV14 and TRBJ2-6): EAGVTQFPSHSVIEKGQTVTLRCDPISGHDNLYWYRRVMGKEIKFLLHFVKESKQDESGMPNNRFLAERTGGTYSTLKVQPAELEDSGVYFCASSQGAVGASVLTFGAGSRLTVL.

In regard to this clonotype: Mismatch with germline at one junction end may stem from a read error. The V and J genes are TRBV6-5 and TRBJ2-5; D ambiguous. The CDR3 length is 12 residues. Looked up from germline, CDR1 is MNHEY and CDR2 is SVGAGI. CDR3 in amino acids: CPSSPDWDTQYF. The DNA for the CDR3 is TGTCCCAGCAGTCCCGACTGGGATACCCAGTACTTC.

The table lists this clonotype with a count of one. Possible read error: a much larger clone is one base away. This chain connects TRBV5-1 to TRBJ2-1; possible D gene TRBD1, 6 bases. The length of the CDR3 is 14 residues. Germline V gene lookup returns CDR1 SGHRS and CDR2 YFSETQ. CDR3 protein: CASRLGPGVNEQFF. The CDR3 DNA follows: TGCGCCAGCAGGTTGGGGCCAGGGGTAAATGAGCAGTTCTTC.

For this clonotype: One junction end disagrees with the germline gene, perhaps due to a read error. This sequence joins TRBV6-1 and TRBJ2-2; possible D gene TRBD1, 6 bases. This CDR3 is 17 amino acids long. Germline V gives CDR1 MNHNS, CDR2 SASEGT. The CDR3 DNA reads TGTGCCACCAGTGCCCAAATTGGGACAATTAACACCGGGGAGCTGTTTTTT. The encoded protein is CATSAQIGTINTGELFF.

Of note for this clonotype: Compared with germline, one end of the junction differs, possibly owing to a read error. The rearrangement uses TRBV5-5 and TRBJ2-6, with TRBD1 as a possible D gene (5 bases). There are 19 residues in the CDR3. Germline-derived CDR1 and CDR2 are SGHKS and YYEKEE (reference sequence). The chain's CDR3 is CASSWEGWTGISGANILTF. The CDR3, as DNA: TGTGCCAGCAGCTGGGAAGGGTGGACGGGCATCTCTGGGGCCAACATCCTGACTTTC.

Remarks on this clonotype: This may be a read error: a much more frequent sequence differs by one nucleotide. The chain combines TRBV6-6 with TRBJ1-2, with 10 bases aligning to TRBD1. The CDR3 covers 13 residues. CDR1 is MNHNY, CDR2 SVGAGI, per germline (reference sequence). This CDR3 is CTTAWGTGASYTF. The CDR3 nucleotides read TGTACCACCGCCTGGGGGACAGGGGCAAGCTACACCTTC.

The CDR3: CSVDSRQGSYVQYF. The CDR3 DNA reads TGCAGCGTTGATTCGAGACAGGGTTCATATGTGCAGTACTTC. This chain connects TRBV29-1 to TRBJ2-7; 7 nucleotides agree with TRBD1. Germline CDR1 and CDR2: SQVTM and ANQGSEA. The CDR3 extends over 14 amino acids. V shed 3 bases and J 9 bases; nucleotides not matched to a gene: 14.

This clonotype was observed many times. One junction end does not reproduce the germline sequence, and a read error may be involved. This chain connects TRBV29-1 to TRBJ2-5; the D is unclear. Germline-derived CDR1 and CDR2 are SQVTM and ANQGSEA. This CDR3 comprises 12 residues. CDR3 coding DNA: TGCAGCGCCGCGACTTTGCAAGAGACCCAGTGCTTC. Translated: CSAATLQETQCF. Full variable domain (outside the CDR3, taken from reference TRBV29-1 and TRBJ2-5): SAVISQKPSRDICQRGTSLTIQCQVDSQVTMMFWYRQQPGQSLTLIATANQGSEATYESGFVIDKFPISRPNLTFSTLTVSNMSPEDSSIYLCSAATLQETQCFGPGTRLLVL.

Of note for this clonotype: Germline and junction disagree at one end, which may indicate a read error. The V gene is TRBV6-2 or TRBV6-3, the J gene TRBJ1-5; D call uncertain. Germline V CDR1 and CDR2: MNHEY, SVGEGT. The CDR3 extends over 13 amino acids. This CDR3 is CASIYRAEEPQHF. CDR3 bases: TGTGCCAGCATTTACCGGGCCGAGGAGCCCCAGCATTTT.

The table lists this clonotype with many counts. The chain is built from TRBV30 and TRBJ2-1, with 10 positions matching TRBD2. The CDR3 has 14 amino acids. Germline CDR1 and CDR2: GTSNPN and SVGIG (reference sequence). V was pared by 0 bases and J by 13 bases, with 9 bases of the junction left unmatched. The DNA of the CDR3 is TGTGCCTGGAGTGTACAGCGGGGGGGGCCCCGACAGTTCTTC. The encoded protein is CAWSVQRGGPRQFF.

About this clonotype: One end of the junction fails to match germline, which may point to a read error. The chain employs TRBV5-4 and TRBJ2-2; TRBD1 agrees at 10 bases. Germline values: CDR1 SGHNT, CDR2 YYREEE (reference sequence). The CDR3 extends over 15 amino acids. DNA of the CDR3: TGTGCCAACAGCATGGGACAGGGGAGCACCGGGGAACTGTTTTTT. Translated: CANSMGQGSTGELFF.

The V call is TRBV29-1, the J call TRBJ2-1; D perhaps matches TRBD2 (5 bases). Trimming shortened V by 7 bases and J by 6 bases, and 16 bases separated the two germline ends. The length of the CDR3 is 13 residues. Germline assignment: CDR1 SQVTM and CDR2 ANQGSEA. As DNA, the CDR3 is TGCAGCGGGAGGAGTATCGGGTTCAATGAGCAGTTCTTC. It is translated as CSGRSIGFNEQFF.

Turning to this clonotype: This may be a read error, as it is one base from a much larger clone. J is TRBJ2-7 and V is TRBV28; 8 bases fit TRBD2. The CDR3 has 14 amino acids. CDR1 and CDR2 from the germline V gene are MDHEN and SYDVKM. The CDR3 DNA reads TGTGACACCATTACTAGCGGAAACCTCTACGAGCAGTACTTC. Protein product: CDTITSGNLYEQYF. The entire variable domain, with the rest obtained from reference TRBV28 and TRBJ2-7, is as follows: DVKVTQSSRYLVKRTGEKVFLECVQDMDHENMFWYRQDPGLGLRLIYFSYDVKMKEKGDIPEGYSVSREKKERFSLILESASTNQTSMYLCDTITSGNLYEQYFGPGTRLTVT.

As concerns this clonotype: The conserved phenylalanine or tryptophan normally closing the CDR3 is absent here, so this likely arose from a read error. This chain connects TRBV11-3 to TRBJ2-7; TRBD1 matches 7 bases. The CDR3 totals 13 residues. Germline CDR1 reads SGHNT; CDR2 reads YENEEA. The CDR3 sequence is CTSSVGQSYEQYM. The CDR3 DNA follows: TGTACCAGCAGCGTGGGACAGTCCTACGAGCAGTACATG.

The CDR3 region is CASSPLNGIHNEQFF. CDR3 coding DNA: TGCGCCAGCAGCCCACTTAACGGGATTCACAATGAGCAGTTCTTC. The chain is built from TRBV4-1 and TRBJ2-1; the D gene is possibly TRBD2 (5 bases). Germline CDR1 MGHRA, CDR2 YSYEKL. V was cut by 4 bases and J by 5 bases, with 15 bases left in between. This CDR3 has 15 amino acids.